Sequencing of this T cell receptor (beta chain) was carried out in a study of spatial heterogeneity in lung cancer. Study-wide results and limits: Tumors with more nonsynonymous mutations had more expanded intratumoral alpha and beta TCRs.

Trimming pared 0 bases from V and 6 bases from J, leaving 15 bases between. Germline lookup yields CDR1 SGHKS and CDR2 YYEKEE (reference sequence). The CDR3 runs to 15 residues. TCRdb processed the 5' RACE reads anew with MiXCR; each CDR3 protein has one entry. The sample consists of around 20,000 distinct CDR3 sequences, about 9.6% of them appearing once. Regarding time point: sample taken at primary tumor resection. Unsorted whole RNA of tumor, nontumor lung or frozen PBMC was sequenced. This clonotype was counted a few times. No antigen is known for it. Found in a library prepared for alpha chains, this beta chain is an off-target read, and its abundance has little meaning.

The sample consisted of lung tumor tissue, taken at surgery. This clonotype was obtained from a female donor with early-stage non-small cell lung cancer. The V call is TRBV5-5, the J call TRBJ1-2; a possible D gene is TRBD1 (5 bases). The CDR3 region has the DNA TGTGCCAGCAGCTTGGTGGGCGCCCGGGGGAATGGCTACACCTTC. Its protein is CASSLVGARGNGYTF.